Below are 22 T cell receptor beta chains sequenced from a single sample in a study of cytomegalovirus exposure and HLA in healthy donors. The primer mix had 60 Vbeta and 13 Jbeta primers. Clones were sequenced by immunoSEQ multiplex PCR, and TCRdb holds only the in-frame ones, with some missing. The sample has 250,000 to 350,000 clones, 86% seen once; the top ten hold roughly 4%. The sequencing input was PBMCs. The receptors here all came from a man aged 35-49 years in good health and CMV-seropositive.

Turning to this clone: Other DNA variants within this sample encode the same CDR3. This rearrangement joins TRBV7-2 to TRBJ2-3, with D maybe TRBD1 (5 bases). Trimming took off 2 bases at V and 3 bases at J, with 6 bases between the two ends. The CDR3 covers 13 residues. Germline V CDR1 and CDR2: SGHTA, FQGNSA. The CDR3 loop reads CASSLQGTDTQYF. The CDR3 coding sequence is TGTGCCAGCAGCTTACAGGGAACAGATACGCAGTATTTT. Full variable domain (remainder filled in from reference TRBV7-2 and TRBJ2-3): GAGVSQSPSNKVTEKGKDVELRCDPISGHTALYWYRQSLGQGLEFLIYFQGNSAPDKSGLPSDRFSAERTGGSVSTLTIQRTQQEDSAVYLCASSLQGTDTQYFGPGTRLTVL.

The rearrangement uses TRBV5-4 and TRBJ2-1; 9 nucleotides match TRBD1. V gave up 0 bases and J gave up 8 bases; unmatched junction bases: 9. The CDR3 covers 16 residues. Germline-derived CDR1 and CDR2 are SGHNT and YYREEE (reference sequence). CDR3 residues: CASSLASGTGLHEQFF. The CDR3 DNA reads as TGTGCCAGCAGCTTGGCCTCCGGGACAGGGCTCCATGAGCAGTTCTTC. The entire variable domain, with the rest obtained from reference TRBV5-4 and TRBJ2-1, is as follows: ETGVTQSPTHLIKTRGQQVTLRCSSQSGHNTVSWYQQALGQGPQFIFQYYREEENGRGNFPPRFSGLQFPNYSSELNVNALELDDSALYLCASSLASGTGLHEQFFGPGTRLTVL.

This chain connects TRBV5-8 to TRBJ2-7; 10 bases line up with TRBD1. The germline V gene has CDR1 SGHTS and CDR2 YDEGEE. The CDR3 covers 15 residues. With 4 bases clipped from V and 4 bases from J, the junction kept 8 bases outside the gene matches. The CDR3 spells CASSPFGTGVYEQYF. The DNA for the CDR3 is TGTGCCAGCAGCCCTTTCGGGACAGGGGTTTACGAGCAGTACTTC.

The chain couples TRBV6-1 to TRBJ2-7; tentative D call: TRBD1 (8 bases). The length of the CDR3 is 14 residues. CDR1 and CDR2 from the germline V gene are MNHNS and SASEGT. V was clipped by 11 bases and J by 4 bases, with 21 bases between them. The CDR3 bases are TGTGCCTTGGGGCATACAGGGGGAGGGTACGAGCAGTACTTC. Translated, it gives CALGHTGGGYEQYF.

The chain couples TRBV5-1 to TRBJ2-7; 8 positions agree with TRBD1. This CDR3 has 14 residues. CDR1 is SGHRS, CDR2 YFSETQ, per germline. Trimming at V came to 4 bases and at J to 6 bases, leaving 9 bases not matched to a gene. CDR3 sequence: CASSADRARGEQYF. The CDR3 DNA is TGCGCCAGCAGCGCGGACAGGGCACGTGGCGAGCAGTACTTC.

The V gene is TRBV5-6, the J gene TRBJ2-7, with TRBD1 matching 9 bases. Germline V CDR1 and CDR2: SGHDT, YYEEEE. This CDR3 comprises 15 residues. V shed 4 bases, J shed 5 bases, and the junction held 10 bases outside the gene matches. The CDR3 sequence: CASSATGTGRNEQYF. The CDR3 DNA follows: TGTGCCAGCAGCGCCACCGGGACAGGGAGGAACGAGCAGTACTTC.

The chain joins TRBV6-6 to TRBJ2-1; D gene unclear. Trimming took 0 bases from V and 4 from J, leaving 13 bases between them. The CDR3 consists of 16 residues. Germline CDR1 reads MNHNY; CDR2 reads SVGAGI (reference sequence). The CDR3, as DNA: TGTGCCAGCAGTTACTCGACCAGGCGAAGGTACAATGAGCAGTTCTTC. It is translated as CASSYSTRRRYNEQFF.

The chain combines TRBV5-1 with TRBJ1-2; D is perhaps TRBD1 (6 bases). The V gene's germline CDR1 is SGHRS and CDR2 YFSETQ. With 0 bases removed from V and 0 bases from J, the gap between germline ends came to 6 bases. This CDR3 has 14 residues. CDR3 sequence: CASSLAGANYGYTF. As DNA, the CDR3 is TGCGCCAGCAGCTTGGCAGGGGCTAACTATGGCTACACCTTC.

Comment on this clone: Other DNA variants within this sample encode the same CDR3. The chain carries TRBV6-5 and TRBJ1-3; unclear D gene. The CDR3 runs to 14 residues. The V end lost 6 bases, the J end lost 1 base, and 10 bases lay between the germline ends. From germline, CDR1 is MNHEY and CDR2 SVGAGI. This CDR3 reads CASSPGLSGNTIYF. The DNA of the CDR3 is TGTGCCAGCAGCCCCGGACTATCTGGAAACACCATATATTTT.

The chain uses TRBV28 and TRBJ2-3; D not resolved. V lost 2 bases and J lost 3, with 6 bases in between. The CDR3 consists of 13 residues. The germline V gene encodes CDR1 MDHEN and CDR2 SYDVKM. The CDR3 sequence: CASSLVETDTQYF. In nucleotides, the CDR3 is TGTGCCAGCAGTTTAGTGGAGACAGATACGCAGTATTTT.

The chain recombines TRBV5-4 with TRBJ2-3, with D possibly matching TRBD2 (5 bases). The CDR3 length is 15 residues. V lost 2 bases to trimming and J lost 1 base, with 11 bases between them. The V gene's germline CDR1 is SGHNT and CDR2 YYREEE (reference sequence). The CDR3 reads CASSFPKAGTDTQYF. The CDR3 nucleotides read TGTGCCAGCAGCTTCCCTAAAGCGGGCACAGATACGCAGTATTTT.

This chain connects TRBV9 to TRBJ2-5, with TRBD2 as a possible D gene (6 bases). The J call may be wrong; the DNA end is better matched by TRBJ2-7. The CDR3 loop spans 15 amino acids. CDR1 and CDR2 from the germline V gene are SGDLS and YYNGEE. The CDR3 bases are TGTGCCAGCAGCGTAGACGGAGGGATTGCCTACGAGCAGTACTTC. Translated: CASSVDGGIAYEQYF.

The chain links TRBV19 to TRBJ2-6; TRBD1 might be the D (5 bases). The CDR3 has 15 amino acids. CDR1 and CDR2 from the germline V gene are LNHDA and SQIVND (reference sequence). The V and J ends lost 5 bases and 2 bases respectively, with 10 bases between them. The CDR3 DNA follows: TGTGCCAGTAGTGGTCCAGGGACTGGGGCCAACGTCCTGACTTTC. This encodes CASSGPGTGANVLTF.

The genes are TRBV5-6 and TRBJ2-2, with TRBD2 as a possible D gene (8 bases). Germline V lookup: CDR1 SGHDT, CDR2 YYEEEE. CDR3 length: 16 residues. Trimming took off 4 bases at V and 5 bases at J, with 18 bases between the two ends. CDR3 sequence (DNA): TGTGCCAGCAGCATAGCGGGGAGGGGGCGAACCGGGGAGCTGTTTTTT. As protein: CASSIAGRGRTGELFF.

The chain recombines TRBV4-2 with TRBJ2-1, with 8 bases that match TRBD1. Per the germline V gene, CDR1 is LGHNA and CDR2 is YNFKEQ. The V segment lost 0 bases and the J segment 4 bases; nucleotides outside the gene matches: 8. This CDR3 region has 17 residues. CDR3 bases: TGTGCCAGCAGCCAAGATCGTGGCAGGGGGCTGTACAATGAGCAGTTCTTC. Translating it yields CASSQDRGRGLYNEQFF.

This chain joins TRBV27 and TRBJ1-1; perhaps TRBD1 as D (5 bases). Germline loops: CDR1 MNHEY, CDR2 SMNVEV (reference sequence). Trimming left V 2 bases short and J 4 bases short, with 17 bases between. The CDR3 runs 16 residues. The CDR3 DNA reads as TGTGCCAGCAGTTTAAATGACAGTCCCCTCCCCACTGAAGCTTTCTTT. Protein product: CASSLNDSPLPTEAFF.

The chain joins TRBV7-9 to TRBJ1-6, with D possibly TRBD1 on 6 matching bases. This CDR3 is 14 amino acids long. CDR1 and CDR2 from the germline V gene are SEHNR and FQNEAQ (reference sequence). Trimming took off 6 bases at V and 5 bases at J, with 11 bases between the two ends. The chain's CDR3 is CASSQGQNNSPLHF. In DNA form, the CDR3 reads TGTGCCAGCAGTCAAGGACAGAATAATTCACCCCTCCACTTT.

The chain links TRBV5-1 to TRBJ2-7; 7 bases fit TRBD1. The CDR3 consists of 15 residues. V gave up 0 bases and J gave up 2 bases; unmatched junction bases: 5. Germline V gene sequence: CDR1 SGHRS, CDR2 YFSETQ. The CDR3 DNA reads TGCGCCAGCAGCTTGGGGGACAGTAACGCCTACGAGCAGTACTTC. Residues: CASSLGDSNAYEQYF.

This clone was counted between two and nine times. This chain uses TRBV9 with TRBJ1-4; 9 nucleotides agree with TRBD1. This CDR3 has 15 amino acids. The J segment lost 5 bases and the V segment lost 4 bases, leaving 6 bases of the junction unmatched. The germline V gene encodes CDR1 SGDLS and CDR2 YYNGEE. The DNA of the CDR3 is TGTGCCAGCAGCCAGACCGGGACAGGGAATGAAAAACTGTTTTTT. Its translation is CASSQTGTGNEKLFF.

This rearrangement joins TRBV30 to TRBJ2-1; D may be TRBD1 (6 bases). The ends were cut back, 5 bases at V and 3 bases at J, with 11 bases in the middle. Germline CDR1 and CDR2: GTSNPN and SVGIG (reference sequence). The CDR3 totals 13 residues. The DNA of the CDR3 is TGTGCCTGGGATACAGGGAACTACAATGAGCAGTTCTTC. Amino acid sequence: CAWDTGNYNEQFF.

The CDR3 region has the DNA TGTGCTAGTGGTCCCGGAGCCCCGGGGGAGACCCAGTACTTC. Translated, it gives CASGPGAPGETQYF. This chain uses TRBV12-5 with TRBJ2-5; maybe TRBD2 (5 bases). Trimming pared 5 bases from V and 5 bases from J, leaving 15 bases between. The germline CDR1 and CDR2 sequences are LGHNT and FRNRAP. The CDR3 has 14 amino acids.

Only one count was recorded for this clone. This chain links TRBV28 with TRBJ1-2; perhaps TRBD1 as D (6 bases). The CDR3 sequence is 14 residues long. Germline V gene sequence: CDR1 MDHEN, CDR2 SYDVKM. The V and J ends lost 6 bases and 8 bases respectively, with 19 bases between them. CDR3 nucleotide sequence: TGTGCCAGCAGCAATTTGGGGCAGGGGAACGGCTACACCTTC. Its protein product is CASSNLGQGNGYTF.